This T cell receptor beta chain was recovered during a study of read filtering for tumor transcriptome and immune sequencing. Study background: Mean patient age was about 66 years, range 47 to 80; approximately 18 male, some 14 female. R-ISS stage counts were roughly eight for I, about 15 for II, 6 or 7 for III. Overall study findings and caveats: About 82% of IR-seq clonotypes had a single read, yet these held roughly 3.7% of reads.

This library used approximately 390 ng RNA and molecular barcoded adaptors spanning alpha/delta and beta/gamma chains. TCRdb analysed the reads with MiXCR anew, one entry per CDR3 protein. The sample lists about 58,000 distinct CDR3 sequences; approximately 13% were seen once. This clonotype was observed at least ten times. Its antigen is undetermined. Trimming removed 7 bases from V and 4 bases from J; junction bases left unmatched: 6. The length of the CDR3 is 14 residues. CDR1 is SNHLY and CDR2 is FYNNEI in the germline V gene. Sampling of bone marrow took place during active disease in every patient.

The TCR sequence derives from a donor older than 35 with multiple myeloma. Sequencing was carried out using a population of CD138-negative cells sorted from bone marrow. V usage is TRBV2 and J usage is TRBJ2-2; 7 bases agree with TRBD1. This CDR3 reads CASTLGQPTGELFF. In DNA form, the CDR3 reads TGTGCCAGCACCTTGGGACAGCCCACCGGGGAGCTGTTTTTT.